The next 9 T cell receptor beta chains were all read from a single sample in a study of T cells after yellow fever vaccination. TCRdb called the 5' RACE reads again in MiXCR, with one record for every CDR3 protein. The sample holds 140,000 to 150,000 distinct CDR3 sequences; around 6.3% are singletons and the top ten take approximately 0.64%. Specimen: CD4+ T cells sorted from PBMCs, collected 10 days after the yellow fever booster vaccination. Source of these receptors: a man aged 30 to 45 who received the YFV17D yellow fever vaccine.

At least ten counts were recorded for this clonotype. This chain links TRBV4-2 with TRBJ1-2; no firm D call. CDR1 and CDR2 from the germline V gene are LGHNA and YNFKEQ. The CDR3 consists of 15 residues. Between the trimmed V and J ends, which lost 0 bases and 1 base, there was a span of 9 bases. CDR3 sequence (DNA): TGTGCCAGCAGCCAAGATCAGAGTGATAACTATGGCTACACCTTC. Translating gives CASSQDQSDNYGYTF.

CDR3 nucleotide sequence: TGTGCCAGCAGCCGGGGGGGGGGCAAACCTAATCAGCCCCAGCATTTT. As protein: CASSRGGGKPNQPQHF. V gene TRBV12-3 or TRBV12-4 combines with J gene TRBJ1-5, with D possibly being TRBD1 (6 bases). The V and J ends lost 6 bases and 4 bases respectively, with 19 bases between them. CDR3 length: 16 residues.

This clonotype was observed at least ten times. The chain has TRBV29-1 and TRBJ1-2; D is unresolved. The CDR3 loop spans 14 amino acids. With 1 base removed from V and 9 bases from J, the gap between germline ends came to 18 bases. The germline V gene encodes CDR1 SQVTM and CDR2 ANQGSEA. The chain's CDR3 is CSVEVGSGWTSYTF. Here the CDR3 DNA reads TGCAGCGTTGAAGTTGGGTCAGGTTGGACTAGCTACACCTTC.

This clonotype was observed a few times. Here the CDR3 reads CASSYLGGEQFF. The CDR3, as DNA: TGTGCCAGCAGCTACCTGGGTGGTGAGCAGTTCTTC. The chain links TRBV7-8 to TRBJ2-1; D is uncertain. The V end was cut by 4 bases, the J end by 9 bases, with 10 bases between. Germline values: CDR1 SGHVS, CDR2 FQNEAQ. The CDR3 runs 12 residues.

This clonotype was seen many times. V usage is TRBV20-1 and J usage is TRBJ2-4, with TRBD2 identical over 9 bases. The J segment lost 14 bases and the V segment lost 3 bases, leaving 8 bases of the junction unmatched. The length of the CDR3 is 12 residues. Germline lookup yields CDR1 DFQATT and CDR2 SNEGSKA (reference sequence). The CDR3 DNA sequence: TGCAGTGCTAGTACCACACAGCGGGGGGAGTACTTC. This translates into CSASTTQRGEYF.

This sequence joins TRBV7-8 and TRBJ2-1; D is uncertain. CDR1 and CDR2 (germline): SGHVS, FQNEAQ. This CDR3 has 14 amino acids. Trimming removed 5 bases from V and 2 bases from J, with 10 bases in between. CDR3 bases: TGTGCCAGCAGCCATCGACCGACCTACAATGAGCAGTTCTTC. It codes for CASSHRPTYNEQFF.

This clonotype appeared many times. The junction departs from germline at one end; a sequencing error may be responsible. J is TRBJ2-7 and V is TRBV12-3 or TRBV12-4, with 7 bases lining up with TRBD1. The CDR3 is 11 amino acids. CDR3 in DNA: TGTGCCAGCAGTTCACCGGGACAGCGTGACTTC. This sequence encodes CASSSPGQRDF.

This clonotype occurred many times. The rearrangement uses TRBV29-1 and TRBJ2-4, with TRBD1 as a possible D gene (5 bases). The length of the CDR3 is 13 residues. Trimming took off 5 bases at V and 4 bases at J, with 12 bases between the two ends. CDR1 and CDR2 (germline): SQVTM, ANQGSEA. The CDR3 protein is CSVRDGHKNIQYF. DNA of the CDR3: TGCAGCGTTCGTGACGGACATAAAAACATTCAGTACTTC.

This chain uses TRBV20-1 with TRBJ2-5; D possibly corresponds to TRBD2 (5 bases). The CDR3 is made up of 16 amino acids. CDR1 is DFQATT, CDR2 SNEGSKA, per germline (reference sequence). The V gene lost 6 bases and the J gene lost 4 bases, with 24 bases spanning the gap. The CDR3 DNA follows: TGCAGTGCCCCGAAGTCCTACGGGGTCGGAGGAGAGACCCAGTACTTC. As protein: CSAPKSYGVGGETQYF.